This T cell receptor beta chain appears in the sequencing data of a study of blood T cell repertoires in COVID-19. Across the whole study: Both acute and convalescent COVID-19 samples were obtained from the United States, Italy and Spain. Sources were T cells, B-cell-depleted T cells, or PBMCs; the material itself was cDNA or gDNA.

Original data processing: How many nucleated cells were present was estimated from reference gene primer amplification. The assay was immunoSEQ multiplex PCR, and TCRdb's table has in-frame clones only and misses some. The D gene and trimming were derived from the DNA, and the V and J assignments and clone size from that table. The table lists fewer than 350,000 clones, over 85% of them singletons. The Seattle site enrolled patients during active infection and followed them longitudinally. CDR1 and CDR2 (germline): SGHDN, FVKESK. Trimming removed 1 base from V and 0 bases from J, with 10 bases in between. The CDR3 runs to 15 residues.

Sequenced sample: peripheral blood. The chain carries TRBV14 and TRBJ2-7, with D unresolved. This TCR was sampled from a woman aged 60-75 years with COVID-19, enrolled during active disease. CDR3 residues: CASSQGHLSSYEQYF. CDR3 in DNA: TGTGCCAGCAGCCAAGGACACCTCTCCTCCTACGAGCAGTACTTC. The full variable domain, its missing parts supplied by reference TRBV14 and TRBJ2-7, is EAGVTQFPSHSVIEKGQTVTLRCDPISGHDNLYWYRRVMGKEIKFLLHFVKESKQDESGMPNNRFLAERTGGTYSTLKVQPAELEDSGVYFCASSQGHLSSYEQYFGPGTRLTVT.